The 7 T cell receptor beta chains given below trace back to one sample, sequenced in a study of T cell responses to AZD1222 COVID-19 vaccine (dated by TCRdb to the early 2020s). The method behind the library was the immunoSEQ multiplex PCR assay. Here the immuneACCESS table is served through TCRdb, limited to in-frame sequences with V and J called. Missing clones are a known gap in these copies; in checked studies unresolved V genes cover under half, and the rest lacks a known reason. The sample table lists over 100,000 clones, over 80% of them with a count of one. The top ten hold approximately 7.6% of the sample. Reading the label with the study, this specimen's time point is: baseline before first vaccination. The sample consisted of peripheral blood, taken on day 0 of AZD1222 vaccination. Every receptor here comes from an adult in good health.

The chain combines TRBV7-8 with TRBJ2-7; unclear D gene. The CDR3 totals 12 residues. The V end was cut by 5 bases, the J end by 7 bases, with 12 bases between. From germline, CDR1 is SGHVS and CDR2 FQNEAQ. CDR3 DNA sequence: TGTGCCAGCAGCCCGACATCCAGGGAGCAGTACTTC. It is translated as CASSPTSREQYF.

V gene TRBV2 combines with J gene TRBJ1-1, with D maybe TRBD1 (5 bases). The CDR3 has 12 residues. CDR1 and CDR2 (germline): SNHLY, FYNNEI. Trimming shortened V by 6 bases and J by 11 bases, and 16 bases separated the two germline ends. CDR3 sequence (DNA): TGTGCCAGCAGGGGGGACTCCACCGTGGCTTTCTTT. Protein product: CASRGDSTVAFF.

The CDR3 DNA sequence: TGTGCCAGCAGCTACGCCGCGGAGGGCTACACCTTC. This sequence encodes CASSYAAEGYTF. This rearrangement joins TRBV7-9 to TRBJ1-2; D is undetermined. The CDR3 covers 12 residues. Trimming shortened V by 4 bases and J by 8 bases, and 11 bases separated the two germline ends. Germline V gene sequence: CDR1 SEHNR, CDR2 FQNEAQ (reference sequence).

As regards this clone: The same CDR3 can be traced to other DNA sequences in this sample. CDR3 loop: CASSLGTGAKNTEAFF. CDR3 nucleotide sequence: TGTGCCAGCAGCTTGGGGACAGGGGCCAAGAACACTGAAGCTTTCTTT. The chain links TRBV5-5 to TRBJ1-1; 9 bases align to TRBD1. Germline CDR1 reads SGHKS; CDR2 reads YYEKEE (reference sequence). CDR3 size: 16 residues. J lost 1 base, V lost 0 bases, and 4 bases had no gene match.

This rearrangement joins TRBV6-5 to TRBJ1-4; D unclear. The CDR3 is 15 residues long. The germline V gene has CDR1 MNHEY and CDR2 SVGAGI. V shed 8 bases and J shed 7 bases, with 20 bases lying between them. CDR3 protein: CASSAGWVRVEKLFF. As DNA, the CDR3 is TGTGCCAGCTCTGCCGGGTGGGTACGCGTTGAAAAACTGTTTTTT.

This clone was found once. The V call is TRBV7-9, the J call TRBJ1-2; 8 bases match TRBD1. The V and J ends lost 3 bases and 8 bases, in that order; junction bases with no gene match: 8. This CDR3 has 14 residues. The V gene's germline CDR1 is SEHNR and CDR2 FQNEAQ (reference sequence). This chain's CDR3 is CASSLREQGDGYTF. CDR3 coding DNA: TGTGCCAGCAGCTTGCGGGAACAGGGGGACGGCTACACCTTC.

This chain joins TRBV27 and TRBJ2-5; D gene unclear. The CDR3 has 13 residues. V lost 8 bases, J lost 2 bases, and 12 bases lay in between. Germline values: CDR1 MNHEY, CDR2 SMNVEV (reference sequence). This CDR3 reads CASGRTSQETQYF. The CDR3 DNA reads TGTGCCAGCGGTCGAACCAGTCAAGAGACCCAGTACTTC.